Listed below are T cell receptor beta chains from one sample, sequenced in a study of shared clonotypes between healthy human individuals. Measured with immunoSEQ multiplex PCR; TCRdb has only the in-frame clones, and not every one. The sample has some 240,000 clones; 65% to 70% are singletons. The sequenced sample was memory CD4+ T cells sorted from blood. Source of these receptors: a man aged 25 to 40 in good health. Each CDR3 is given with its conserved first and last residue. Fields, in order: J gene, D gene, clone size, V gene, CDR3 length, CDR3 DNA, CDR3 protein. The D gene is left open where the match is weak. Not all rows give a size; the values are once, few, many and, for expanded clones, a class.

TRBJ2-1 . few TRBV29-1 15 TGCAGCGTTGAAGGAGCGACGAGCTCCTACAATGAGCAGTTCTTC CSVEGATSSYNEQFF
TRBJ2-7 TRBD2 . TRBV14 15 TGTGCCAGCAGCCAGCTCACGCGGACGGGGGGCGAGCAGTACTTC CASSQLTRTGGEQYF
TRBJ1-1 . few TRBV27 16 TGTGCCAGCAGTTTTTTTGGGGTGGCAGGGCACACTGAAGCTTTCTTT CASSFFGVAGHTEAFF
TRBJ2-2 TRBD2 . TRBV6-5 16 TGTGCCAGCAGTTTACGAGCGGGAGTAGGAACCGGGGAGCTGTTTTTT CASSLRAGVGTGELFF
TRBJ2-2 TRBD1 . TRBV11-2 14 TGTGCCAGCAGCTTAGGACAGGGCACCGGGGAGCTGTTTTTT CASSLGQGTGELFF
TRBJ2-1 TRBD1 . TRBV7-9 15 TGTGCCAGCAGTATACAGGGGTCCGCCTACAATGAGCAGTTCTTC CASSIQGSAYNEQFF
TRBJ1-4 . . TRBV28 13 TGTGCCAGCAGCCCCGGCACTAATGAAAAACTGTTTTTT CASSPGTNEKLFF
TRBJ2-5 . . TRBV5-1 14 TGCGCCAGCAGCCCACTAGCAAGCCAAGAGACCCAGTACTTC CASSPLASQETQYF
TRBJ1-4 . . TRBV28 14 TGTGCCAGCAGCTGGAAATCAACTAATGAAAAACTGTTTTTT CASSWKSTNEKLFF
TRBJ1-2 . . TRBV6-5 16 TGTGCCAGCAGTTACTCACTTGGCGGGAAGAGTAATGGCTACACCTTC CASSYSLGGKSNGYTF
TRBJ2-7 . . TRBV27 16 TGTGCCAGCAGTTTGGATTTTTACAGGGCATCCTACGAGCAGTACTTC CASSLDFYRASYEQYF
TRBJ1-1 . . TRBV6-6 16 TGTGCCAGCAGTTTTCCCCGGCGGGCCGAGGGCACTGAAGCTTTCTTT CASSFPRRAEGTEAFF
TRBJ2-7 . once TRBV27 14 TGTGCCAGCCGCACCCGGGGGACCCACTACGAGCAGTACTTC CASRTRGTHYEQYF
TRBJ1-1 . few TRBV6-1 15 TGTGCCAGCAGTGAAATAGCAGGGTCTTTCGCTGAAGCTTTCTTT CASSEIAGSFAEAFF
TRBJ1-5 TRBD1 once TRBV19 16 TGTGCCAGTAGTAACGACAGGGGGCTTAGCAATCAGCCCCAGCATTTT CASSNDRGLSNQPQHF
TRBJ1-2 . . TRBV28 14 TGTGCCAGCAGTCTTACAGGAAAAGGGTATGGCTACACCTTC CASSLTGKGYGYTF
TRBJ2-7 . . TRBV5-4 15 TGTGCCAGCAGTTCGGGGGCCCAGCGGTTCGACGAGCAGTACTTC CASSSGAQRFDEQYF
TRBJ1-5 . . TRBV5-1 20 TGCGCCAGCAGCTTGGCCCCGGACAACCAAATGGTCATAGGGAATCAGCCCCAGCATTTT CASSLAPDNQMVIGNQPQHF
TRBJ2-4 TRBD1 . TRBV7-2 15 TGTGCCAGCAGCTTCGGGACAGGGGGGAAAAACATTCAGTACTTC CASSFGTGGKNIQYF
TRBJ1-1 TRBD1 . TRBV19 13 TGTGCCAGTGGACAGGGGCTGAACACTGAAGCTTTCTTT CASGQGLNTEAFF
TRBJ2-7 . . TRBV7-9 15 TGTGCCAGCAGCTTAGGTAGGCTACAGGGCTACGAGCAGTACTTC CASSLGRLQGYEQYF
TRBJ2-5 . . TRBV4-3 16 TGCGCCAGCAGCCAAGATCGATGGGCTAGCGAAGAGACCCAGTACTTC CASSQDRWASEETQYF
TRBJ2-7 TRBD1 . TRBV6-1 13 TGTGCCAGCAGCCCCGGGACAGCCTACGAGCAGTACTTC CASSPGTAYEQYF
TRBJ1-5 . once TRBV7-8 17 TGTGCCAGCAGCCAAGGGATCGCGAGGGGTGGCAATCAGCCCCAGCATTTT CASSQGIARGGNQPQHF
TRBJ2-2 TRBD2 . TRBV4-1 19 TGCGCCAGCAGCCAAGATGGGGCCGGACTAGCGGGTTCCACCGGGGAGCTGTTTTTT CASSQDGAGLAGSTGELFF
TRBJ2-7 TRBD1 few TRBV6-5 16 TGTGCCAGCAGTTCCCAGACAGGGGTAGGGTCCTACGAGCAGTACTTC CASSSQTGVGSYEQYF
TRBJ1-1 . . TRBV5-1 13 TGCGCCAGCAGCTTGGGCCCACCCGTTGAAGTTTTCTTT CASSLGPPVEVFF
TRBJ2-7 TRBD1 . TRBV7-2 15 TGTGCCAGCAGCTTACCAGACAGGGGGCGGCACGAGCAGTACTTC CASSLPDRGRHEQYF
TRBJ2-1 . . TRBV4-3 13 TGCGCCAGCAGCCAAGCGGTAACCCATGAGCAGTTCTTC CASSQAVTHEQFF
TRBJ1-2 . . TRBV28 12 TGTGCCAGCAGTTTATCGATCTATGGCTACACCTTC CASSLSIYGYTF